This entry describes one T cell receptor (beta chain). Its target is unknown. Germline loops: CDR1 SGHVS, CDR2 FQNEAQ. The CDR3 loop spans 17 amino acids. These data come from a study of monozygotic twins with inflammatory bowel disease. Study observations and caveats: Sharing of clonotypes with others was lower in IBD patients than in healthy twins, and this was especially so with disease activity.

For every donor, one blood sample of 2 to 2.5 ml was drawn. Each sample's cDNA came from eight separate reactions. The UMIs carried a 6-nucleotide sample barcode, and they were added by template switching. TCRdb reanalyzed the 5' RACE reads and collapses them to one entry per CDR3 protein, without DNA. The table lists some 150,000 distinct CDR3 sequences. The chain has TRBV7-8 and TRBJ2-5; TCRdb's assignment of TRBD2 cannot be checked, as there is no DNA. This receptor was obtained from a human donor with ulcerative colitis or Crohn's disease, or a healthy co-twin of an affected twin (not recorded which). Sequencing input: blood. The CDR3 spells CASSSRGLRGAQETQYF.